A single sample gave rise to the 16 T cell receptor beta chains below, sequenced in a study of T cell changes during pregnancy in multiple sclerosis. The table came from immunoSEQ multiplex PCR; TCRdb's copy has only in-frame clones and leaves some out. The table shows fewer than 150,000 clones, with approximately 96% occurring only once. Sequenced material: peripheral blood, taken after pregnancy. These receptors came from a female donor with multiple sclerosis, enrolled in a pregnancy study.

The CDR3 region has the DNA TGTGCCAGTAGTATAGATTCGGAGACGGCGAACACTGAAGCTTTCTTT. Residues: CASSIDSETANTEAFF. The J gene is TRBJ1-1, the V gene TRBV19; the D is unclear. Germline V lookup: CDR1 LNHDA, CDR2 SQIVND (reference sequence). V lost 0 bases and J lost 1, with 12 bases in between. This CDR3 is built from 16 residues.

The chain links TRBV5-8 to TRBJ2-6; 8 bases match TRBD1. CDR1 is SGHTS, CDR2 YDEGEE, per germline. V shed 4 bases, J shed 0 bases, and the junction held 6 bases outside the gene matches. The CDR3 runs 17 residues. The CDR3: CASSERDRRSGANVLTF. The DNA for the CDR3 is TGTGCCAGCAGCGAACGGGACAGGCGCTCTGGGGCCAACGTCCTGACTTTC.

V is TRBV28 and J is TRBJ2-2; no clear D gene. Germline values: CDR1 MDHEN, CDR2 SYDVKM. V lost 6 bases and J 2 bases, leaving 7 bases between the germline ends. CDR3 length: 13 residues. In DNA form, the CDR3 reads TGTGCCAGCAGGACTGGCAACACCGGGGAGCTGTTTTTT. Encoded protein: CASRTGNTGELFF.

CDR3 in DNA: TGCGCCAGCAGCCAAGATAGTGAGCAGTTCTTC. It codes for CASSQDSEQFF. The V call is TRBV4-1, the J call TRBJ2-1; no firm D call. V lost 0 bases, J lost 9 bases, and 3 bases lay in between. The V gene's germline CDR1 is MGHRA and CDR2 YSYEKL. The CDR3 contains 11 residues.

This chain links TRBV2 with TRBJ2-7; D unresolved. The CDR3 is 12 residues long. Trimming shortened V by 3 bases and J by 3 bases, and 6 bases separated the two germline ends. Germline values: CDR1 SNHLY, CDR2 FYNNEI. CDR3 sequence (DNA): TGTGCCAGCAGTGAGGCCAGCTACGAGCAGTACTTC. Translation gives CASSEASYEQYF. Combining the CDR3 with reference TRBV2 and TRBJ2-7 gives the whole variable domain EPEVTQTPSHQVTQMGQEVILRCVPISNHLYFYWYRQILGQKVEFLVSFYNNEISEKSEIFDDQFSVERPDGSNFTLKIRSTKLEDSAMYFCASSEASYEQYFGPGTRLTVT.

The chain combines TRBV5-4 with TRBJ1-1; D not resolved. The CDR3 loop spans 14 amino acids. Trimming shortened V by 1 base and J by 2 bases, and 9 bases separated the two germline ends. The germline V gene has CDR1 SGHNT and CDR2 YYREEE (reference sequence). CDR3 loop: CASSLYAVNTEAFF. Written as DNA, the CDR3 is TGTGCCAGCAGCTTGTATGCGGTCAACACTGAAGCTTTCTTT.

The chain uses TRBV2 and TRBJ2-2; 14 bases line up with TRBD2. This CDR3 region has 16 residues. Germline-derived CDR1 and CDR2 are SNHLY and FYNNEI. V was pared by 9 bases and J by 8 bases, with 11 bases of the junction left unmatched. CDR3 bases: TGTGCCAGTATGGGACTAGCGGGAGAACGAAATGGGGAGCTGTTTTTT. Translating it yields CASMGLAGERNGELFF.

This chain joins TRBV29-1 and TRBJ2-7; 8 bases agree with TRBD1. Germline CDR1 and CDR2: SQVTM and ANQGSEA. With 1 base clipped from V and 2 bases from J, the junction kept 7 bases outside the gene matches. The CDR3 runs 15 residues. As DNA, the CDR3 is TGCAGCGTTGAAGTGCAGGGGGCGGCCGCCTACGAGCAGTACTTC. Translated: CSVEVQGAAAYEQYF.

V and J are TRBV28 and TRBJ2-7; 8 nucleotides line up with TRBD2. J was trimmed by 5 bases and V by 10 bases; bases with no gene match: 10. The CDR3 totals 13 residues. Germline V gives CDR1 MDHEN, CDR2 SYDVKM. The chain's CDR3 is CATSGTSVNEQYF. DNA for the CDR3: TGTGCCACATCCGGGACTAGTGTTAACGAGCAGTACTTC.

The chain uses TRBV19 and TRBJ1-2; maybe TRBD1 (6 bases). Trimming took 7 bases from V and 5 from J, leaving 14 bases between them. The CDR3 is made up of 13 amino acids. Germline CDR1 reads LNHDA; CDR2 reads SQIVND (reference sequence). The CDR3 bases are TGTGCCAGTATGACAGGCGGAAGGTATGGCTACACCTTC. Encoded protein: CASMTGGRYGYTF.

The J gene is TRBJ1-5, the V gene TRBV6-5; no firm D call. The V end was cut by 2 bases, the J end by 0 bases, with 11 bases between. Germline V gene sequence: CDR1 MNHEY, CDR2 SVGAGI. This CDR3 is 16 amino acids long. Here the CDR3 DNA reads TGTGCCAGCAGTTACGGAGGGCCGGATAGCAATCAGCCCCAGCATTTT. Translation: CASSYGGPDSNQPQHF.

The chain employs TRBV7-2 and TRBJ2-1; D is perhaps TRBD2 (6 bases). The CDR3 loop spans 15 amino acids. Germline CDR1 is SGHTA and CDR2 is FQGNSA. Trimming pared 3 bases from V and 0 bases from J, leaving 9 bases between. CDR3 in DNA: TGTGCCAGCAGCTTGATCGGGAGCTCCTACAATGAGCAGTTCTTC. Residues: CASSLIGSSYNEQFF.

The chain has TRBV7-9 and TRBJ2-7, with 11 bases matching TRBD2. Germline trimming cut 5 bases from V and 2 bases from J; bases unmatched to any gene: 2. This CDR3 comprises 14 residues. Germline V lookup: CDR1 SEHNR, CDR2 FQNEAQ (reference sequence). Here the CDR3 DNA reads TGTGCCAGCAGCCGGGGACTAGCGGCCTACGAGCAGTACTTC. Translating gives CASSRGLAAYEQYF.

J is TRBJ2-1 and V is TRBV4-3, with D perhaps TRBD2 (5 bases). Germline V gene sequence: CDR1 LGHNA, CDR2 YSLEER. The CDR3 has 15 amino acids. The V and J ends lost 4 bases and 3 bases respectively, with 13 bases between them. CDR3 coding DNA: TGCGCCAGCAGCCCGGACTCCCTCGACTACAATGAGCAGTTCTTC. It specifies CASSPDSLDYNEQFF.

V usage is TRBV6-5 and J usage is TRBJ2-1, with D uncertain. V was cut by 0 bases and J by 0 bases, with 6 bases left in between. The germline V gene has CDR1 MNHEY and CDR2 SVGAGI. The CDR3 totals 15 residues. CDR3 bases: TGTGCCAGCAGTTACTCGGCCAGCTCCTACAATGAGCAGTTCTTC. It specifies CASSYSASSYNEQFF.

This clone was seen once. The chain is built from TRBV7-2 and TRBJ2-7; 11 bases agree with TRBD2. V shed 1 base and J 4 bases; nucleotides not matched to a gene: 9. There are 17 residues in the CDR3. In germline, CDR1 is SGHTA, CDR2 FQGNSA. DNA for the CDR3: TGTGCCAGCAGCTTAGGGCGACTAGCGGGACTTCTATACGAGCAGTACTTC. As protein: CASSLGRLAGLLYEQYF.